The 19 T cell receptor beta chains below come from one sample, sequenced in a study of blood T cell repertoires in COVID-19. The repertoire was sequenced with immunoSEQ multiplex PCR; TCRdb's copy has only in-frame clones and lacks some. The table shows around 130,000 clones, with 75% to 85% occurring only once. The source material was peripheral blood. The receptors stem from a woman older than 75 with acute or convalescent COVID-19.

The chain joins TRBV15 to TRBJ2-7, with 7 bases that match TRBD1. This CDR3 contains 15 residues. Per germline, CDR1 LNHNV and CDR2 YYDKDF (reference sequence). Trimming removed 6 bases from V and 0 bases from J; junction bases left unmatched: 8. CDR3 DNA sequence: TGTGCCACCAGGAGGGACAGACGAAACTCCTACGAGCAGTACTTC. This encodes CATRRDRRNSYEQYF.

This clone has only a few counts. V gene TRBV4-1 combines with J gene TRBJ2-4, with D possibly TRBD2 on 6 matching bases. CDR3 length: 12 residues. Germline CDR1 MGHRA, CDR2 YSYEKL. Trimming removed 6 bases from V and 6 bases from J, with 9 bases in between. For the CDR3, the DNA is TGCGCCAGCAGGGGGGGTGGAAACATTCAGTACTTC. Translating gives CASRGGGNIQYF.

J is TRBJ2-3 and V is TRBV6-5; 9 nucleotides align to TRBD1. This CDR3 contains 14 residues. Germline values: CDR1 MNHEY, CDR2 SVGAGI. V gave up 10 bases and J gave up 5 bases; unmatched junction bases: 10. CDR3: CATLLGQGKDTQYF. The DNA of the CDR3 is TGTGCCACTTTATTGGGACAGGGAAAAGATACGCAGTATTTT.

The V gene is TRBV2, the J gene TRBJ2-1; 9 positions match TRBD1. V lost 5 bases, J lost 1 base, and 18 bases stayed unmatched. The CDR3 has 20 residues. Germline V gene data show CDR1 as SNHLY and CDR2 as FYNNEI. CDR3 DNA sequence: TGTGCCAGCAGTAAAAAGCCAGGCCCGGACAGGGGACGATCCTACAATGAGCAGTTCTTC. Translated, it gives CASSKKPGPDRGRSYNEQFF.

V usage is TRBV13 and J usage is TRBJ2-3; 14 nucleotides line up with TRBD2. CDR3 length equals 18 residues. Germline V gene sequence: CDR1 PRHDT, CDR2 FYEKMQ (reference sequence). The trim removed 4 bases at V and 1 base at J, leaving 7 bases unmatched. CDR3: CASSSTSGGVIGTDTQYF. The CDR3 DNA reads TGTGCCAGCAGCTCGACTAGCGGGGGGGTTATTGGCACAGATACGCAGTATTTT.

V and J are TRBV29-1 and TRBJ2-3; no definite D call. The ends were cut back, 4 bases at V and 3 bases at J, with 8 bases in the middle. Germline CDR1 and CDR2: SQVTM and ANQGSEA. This CDR3 is 12 amino acids long. In DNA form, the CDR3 reads TGCAGCGTTGTAATCCCTACAGATACGCAGTATTTT. This gives the protein CSVVIPTDTQYF.

The chain uses TRBV29-1 and TRBJ2-7, with 7 bases matching TRBD2. J lost 2 bases, V lost 7 bases, and 8 bases had no gene match. Germline CDR1 reads SQVTM; CDR2 reads ANQGSEA. This CDR3 has 13 amino acids. Here the CDR3 reads CSARGTNAYEQYF. The DNA for the CDR3 is TGCAGCGCCCGGGGGACTAACGCCTACGAGCAGTACTTC.

The chain has TRBV28 and TRBJ1-1; D not certain. The germline V gene has CDR1 MDHEN and CDR2 SYDVKM. V was clipped by 5 bases and J by 7 bases, with 17 bases between them. This CDR3 has 14 amino acids. The CDR3: CASSLGRPLIEAFF. CDR3 nucleotides: TGTGCCAGCAGTCTGGGGAGGCCCCTCATTGAAGCTTTCTTT.

V gene TRBV7-2 combines with J gene TRBJ2-1; 9 bases agree with TRBD1. This CDR3 comprises 17 residues. CDR1 SGHTA and CDR2 FQGNSA come from the germline V gene. After removal of 5 bases from V and 3 bases from J, the junction contained 11 bases not matched to a gene. In DNA, the CDR3 is TGTGCCAGCAGCCAGGACAGGGGATCGGGCTTCTACAATGAGCAGTTCTTC. Translated: CASSQDRGSGFYNEQFF.

The genes are TRBV28 and TRBJ1-1; the D is unclear. V dropped 5 bases and J dropped 4 bases, with 14 bases sitting between them. CDR3 length: 14 amino acids. Germline V gives CDR1 MDHEN, CDR2 SYDVKM. CDR3 DNA sequence: TGTGCCAGCAGTCGGAGGCTCATTCGCACTGAAGCTTTCTTT. This gives the protein CASSRRLIRTEAFF.

The chain couples TRBV9 to TRBJ2-5; no clear D gene. V gave up 3 bases and J gave up 5 bases, with 14 bases separating them. Per the germline V gene, CDR1 is SGDLS and CDR2 is YYNGEE. This CDR3 region has 14 residues. DNA for the CDR3: TGTGCCAGCAGCGGTGACAACCGTCTCGAGACCCAGTACTTC. Translation gives CASSGDNRLETQYF.

This clone was counted once. The chain uses TRBV2 and TRBJ1-1, with 9 bases identical to TRBD1. The CDR3 runs 15 residues. V lost 7 bases and J lost 5; bases outside the gene matches: 11. Germline V gene data show CDR1 as SNHLY and CDR2 as FYNNEI. In DNA, the CDR3 is TGTGCCAGCACTTTAACCGGGACAGGGAGGACTGAAGCTTTCTTT. Residues: CASTLTGTGRTEAFF.

V usage is TRBV11-2 and J usage is TRBJ1-2, with TRBD1 identical over 8 bases. Germline loops: CDR1 SGHAT, CDR2 FQNNGV. This CDR3 contains 15 residues. Trimming removed 5 bases from V and 5 bases from J; junction bases left unmatched: 10. The CDR3, as DNA: TGTGCCAGCAGCGCTAGACAGGGGTCGTCTTATGGCTACACCTTC. It encodes CASSARQGSSYGYTF.

The chain has TRBV28 and TRBJ1-4; D is possibly TRBD1 (5 bases). Trimming removed 2 bases at V and 7 bases at J, with 8 bases between. CDR3 length: 13 amino acids. Germline V gene sequence: CDR1 MDHEN, CDR2 SYDVKM. The CDR3 region has the DNA TGTGCCAGCAGTTTAGGGGGGGGTGAAAAACTGTTTTTT. Translated: CASSLGGGEKLFF.

Here the CDR3 DNA reads TGTGCCAGCAGTTTAGGGGGATGGGGGGTATTGGACTATGGCTACACCTTC. Translation gives CASSLGGWGVLDYGYTF. The chain recombines TRBV28 with TRBJ1-2; perhaps TRBD1 as D (5 bases). The germline V gene encodes CDR1 MDHEN and CDR2 SYDVKM. Between the trimmed V and J ends, which lost 2 bases and 3 bases, there was a span of 19 bases. The CDR3 spans 17 residues.

The gene calls are TRBV4-1 and TRBJ2-2, with 7 bases that match TRBD1. Losses at the gene ends were 2 bases for V and 4 bases for J; bases not matched to a gene: 10. Germline CDR1 MGHRA, CDR2 YSYEKL. CDR3 length: 17 residues. The CDR3 region is CASSQLDRVFFTGELFF. In DNA form, the CDR3 reads TGCGCCAGCAGCCAACTTGACAGGGTTTTTTTCACCGGGGAGCTGTTTTTT.

The chain uses TRBV20-1 and TRBJ1-1, with D tentatively TRBD1 (5 bases). V was cut by 3 bases and J by 1 base, with 12 bases left in between. There are 14 residues in the CDR3. Germline CDR1 and CDR2: DFQATT and SNEGSKA (reference sequence). CDR3 nucleotide sequence: TGCAGTGCTAGTTGGGGGGGACCGAACACTGAAGCTTTCTTT. As protein: CSASWGGPNTEAFF.

The chain recombines TRBV16 with TRBJ2-1, with a tentative D call TRBD1 (5 bases). Germline V gene data show CDR1 as KGHSY and CDR2 as FQNENV. This CDR3 contains 14 residues. V dropped 6 bases and J dropped 5 bases, with 14 bases sitting between them. CDR3 region: CASSPWGEHNEQFF. DNA for the CDR3: TGTGCCAGCAGTCCATGGGGCGAGCACAATGAGCAGTTCTTC.

This clone showed up just once. The rearrangement uses TRBV24-1 and TRBJ2-5; TRBD1 aligns across 8 bases. Germline CDR1 is KGHDR and CDR2 is SFDVKD. The CDR3 loop spans 18 amino acids. With 1 base clipped from V and 5 bases from J, the junction kept 14 bases outside the gene matches. CDR3: CATSDFPQGATRFETQYF. The CDR3 nucleotides read TGTGCCACCAGTGATTTCCCCCAGGGGGCGACGCGATTTGAGACCCAGTACTTC.